Sequencing of this T cell receptor (beta chain) was carried out in a study of T cell changes during pregnancy in multiple sclerosis. The CDR3 has 13 amino acids. The J segment lost 15 bases and the V segment lost 5 bases, leaving 7 bases of the junction unmatched. Germline CDR1 is LNHDA and CDR2 is SQIVND (reference sequence). Assay: immunoSEQ multiplex PCR; the TCRdb copy retains only in-frame clones and omits some. The sample contains 75,000 to 95,000 clones, approximately 95% of which appear only once. This chain joins TRBV19 and TRBJ2-1; TRBD2 agrees at 13 bases. The clonotype comes from a female donor with multiple sclerosis, enrolled in a pregnancy study. The sample here was CD4+ T cells from peripheral blood mononuclear cells, taken after pregnancy. The CDR3 region has the DNA TGTGCCAGTAGTCTCGACGGACTAGCGGGAGTGTTCTTC. Its translation: CASSLDGLAGVFF.